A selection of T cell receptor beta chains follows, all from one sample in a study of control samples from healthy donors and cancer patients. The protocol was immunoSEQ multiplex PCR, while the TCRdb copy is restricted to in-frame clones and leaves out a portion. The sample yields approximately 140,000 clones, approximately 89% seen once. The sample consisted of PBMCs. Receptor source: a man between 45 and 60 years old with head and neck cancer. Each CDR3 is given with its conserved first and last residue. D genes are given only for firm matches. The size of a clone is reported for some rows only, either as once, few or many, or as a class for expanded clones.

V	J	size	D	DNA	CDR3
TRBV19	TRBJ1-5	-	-	TGTGCCAGTAGTATTGGAGACCGCTCGAGTCAGCCCCAGCATTTT	CASSIGDRSSQPQHF
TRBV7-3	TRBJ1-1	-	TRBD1	TGTGCCAGCAGCTTAGGGGGACAGGGGAATCAAGCTTTCTTT	CASSLGGQGNQAFF
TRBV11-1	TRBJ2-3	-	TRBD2	TGTGCCAGCAGCCCCGGACTAGTATGGAGGACAGATACGCAGTATTTT	CASSPGLVWRTDTQYF
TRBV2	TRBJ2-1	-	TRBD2	TGTGCCAGCAGCCCCGAAGGGCTAGCGGTGTCCTACAATGAGCAGTTCTTC	CASSPEGLAVSYNEQFF
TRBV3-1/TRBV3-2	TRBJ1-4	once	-	TGTGCCAGCAGCGCAGGGATGACCTCGGGACTGATTAATGAAAAACTGTTTTTT	CASSAGMTSGLINEKLFF
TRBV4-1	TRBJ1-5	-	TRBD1	TGCGCCAGCAGCCAAGAAGGACAGGGGCTCAATCAGCCCCAGCATTTT	CASSQEGQGLNQPQHF
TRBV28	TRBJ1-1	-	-	TGTGCCAGCAGTCCCCTAAAATTCACTGAAGCTTTCTTT	CASSPLKFTEAFF
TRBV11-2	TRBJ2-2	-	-	TGTGCCAGCAGCTTAGCGTTCCGGTCGAACACCGGGGAGCTGTTTTTT	CASSLAFRSNTGELFF
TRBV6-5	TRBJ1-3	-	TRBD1	TGTGCCAGCAGTTTAGACAGGGGACAAGGAAACACCATATATTTT	CASSLDRGQGNTIYF
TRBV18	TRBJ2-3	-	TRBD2	TGTGCCAGCTCGCGGGGGACAGATACGCAGTATTTT	CASSRGTDTQYF
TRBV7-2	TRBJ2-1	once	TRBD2	TGTGCCAGCAGACCAGCGGGGATTAATTACAATGAGCAGTTCTTC	CASRPAGINYNEQFF
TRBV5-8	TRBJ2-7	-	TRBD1	TGTGCCAGCAGCTTTTGGGGACAGGGGGCGGCCTACGAGCAGTACTTC	CASSFWGQGAAYEQYF
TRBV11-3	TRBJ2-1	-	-	TGTGCCAGCAGTGTGGGGCGGGGCCAGAGCTCCTACAATGAGCAGTTCTTC	CASSVGRGQSSYNEQFF
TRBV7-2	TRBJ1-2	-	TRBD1	TGTGCCAGCAGCCCCCGGACAGGGCCTAGAAGGACCTTC	CASSPRTGPRRTF
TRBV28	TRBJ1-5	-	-	TGTGCCAGCAGTCTAAAGAACTACTATAGCAATCAGCCCCAGCATTTT	CASSLKNYYSNQPQHF
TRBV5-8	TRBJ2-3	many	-	TGTGCCAGCAGCCCCCAAATCCTCCGACAGGGAGGGTTCACAGATACGCAGTATTTT	CASSPQILRQGGFTDTQYF